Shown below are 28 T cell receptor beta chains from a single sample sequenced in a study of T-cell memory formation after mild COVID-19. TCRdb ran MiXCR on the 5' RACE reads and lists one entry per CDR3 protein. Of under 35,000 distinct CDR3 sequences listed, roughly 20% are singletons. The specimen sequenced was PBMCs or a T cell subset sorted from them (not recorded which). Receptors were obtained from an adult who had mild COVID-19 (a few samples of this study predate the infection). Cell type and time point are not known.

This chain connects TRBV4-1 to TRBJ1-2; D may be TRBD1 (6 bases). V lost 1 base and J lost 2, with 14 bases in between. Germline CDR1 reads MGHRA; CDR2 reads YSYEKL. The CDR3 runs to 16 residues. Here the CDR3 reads CASSQVGQGLNYGYTF. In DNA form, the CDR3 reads TGCGCCAGCAGCCAAGTGGGACAAGGGCTCAACTATGGCTACACCTTC.

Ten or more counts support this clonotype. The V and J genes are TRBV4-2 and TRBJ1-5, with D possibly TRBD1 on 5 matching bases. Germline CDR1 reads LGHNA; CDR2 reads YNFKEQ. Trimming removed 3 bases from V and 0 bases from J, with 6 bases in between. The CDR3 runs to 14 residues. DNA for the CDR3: TGTGCCAGCAGCCAGGGGGATAGCAATCAGCCCCAGCATTTT. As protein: CASSQGDSNQPQHF.

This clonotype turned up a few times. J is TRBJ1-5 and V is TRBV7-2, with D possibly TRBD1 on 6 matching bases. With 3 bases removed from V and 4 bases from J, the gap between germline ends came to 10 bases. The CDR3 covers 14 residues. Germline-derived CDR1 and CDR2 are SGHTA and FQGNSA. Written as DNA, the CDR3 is TGTGCCAGCAGCTTCAGGGGACCAAATCAGCCCCAGCATTTT. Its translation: CASSFRGPNQPQHF.

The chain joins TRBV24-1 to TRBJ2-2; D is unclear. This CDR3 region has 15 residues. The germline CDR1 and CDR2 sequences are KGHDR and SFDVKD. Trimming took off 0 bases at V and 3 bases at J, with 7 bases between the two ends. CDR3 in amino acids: CATSDLHQDTGELFF. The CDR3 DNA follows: TGTGCCACCAGTGATTTGCACCAGGACACCGGGGAGCTGTTTTTT.

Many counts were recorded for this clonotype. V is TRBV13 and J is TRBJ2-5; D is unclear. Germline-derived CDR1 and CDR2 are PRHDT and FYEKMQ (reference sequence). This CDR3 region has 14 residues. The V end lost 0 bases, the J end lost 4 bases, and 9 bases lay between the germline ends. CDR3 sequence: CASSLGAAVETQYF. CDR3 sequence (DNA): TGTGCCAGCAGCTTAGGGGCCGCCGTAGAGACCCAGTACTTC.

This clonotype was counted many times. CDR3 protein: CASSRGWEETQYF. The CDR3 DNA is TGTGCCAGCAGCAGGGGATGGGAAGAGACCCAGTACTTC. V is TRBV7-2 and J is TRBJ2-5; D is possibly TRBD1 (5 bases). CDR3 length equals 13 residues. Trimming cost V 5 bases and J 3 bases, with 10 bases left between them. Per germline, CDR1 SGHTA and CDR2 FQGNSA.

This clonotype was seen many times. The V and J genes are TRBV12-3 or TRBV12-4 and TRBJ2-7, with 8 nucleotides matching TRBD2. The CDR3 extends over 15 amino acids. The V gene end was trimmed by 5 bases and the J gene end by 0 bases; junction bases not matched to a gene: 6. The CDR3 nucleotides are TGTGCCAGCAGTCTAACTAGCGGTAGCTCCTACGAGCAGTACTTC. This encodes CASSLTSGSSYEQYF.

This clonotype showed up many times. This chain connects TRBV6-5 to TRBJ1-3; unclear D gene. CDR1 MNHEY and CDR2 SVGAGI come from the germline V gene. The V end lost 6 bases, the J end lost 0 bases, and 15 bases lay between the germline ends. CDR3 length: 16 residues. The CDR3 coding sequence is TGTGCCAGCAGCCGTACAAGACAAGTCTCTGGAAACACCATATATTTT. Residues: CASSRTRQVSGNTIYF.

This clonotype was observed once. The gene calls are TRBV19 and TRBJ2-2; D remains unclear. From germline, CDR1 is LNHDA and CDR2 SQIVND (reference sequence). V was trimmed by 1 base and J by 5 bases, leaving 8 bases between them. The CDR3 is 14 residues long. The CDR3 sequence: CASSIVGGTGELFF. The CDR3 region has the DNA TGTGCCAGTAGTATAGTAGGTGGAACCGGGGAGCTGTTTTTT.

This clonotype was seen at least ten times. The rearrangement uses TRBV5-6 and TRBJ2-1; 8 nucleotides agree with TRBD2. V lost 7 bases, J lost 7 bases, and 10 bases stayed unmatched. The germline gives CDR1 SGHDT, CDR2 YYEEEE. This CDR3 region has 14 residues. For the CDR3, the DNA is TGTGCCAGCGGCGTGGTAGCGGGGCGGAATGAGCAGTTCTTC. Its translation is CASGVVAGRNEQFF.

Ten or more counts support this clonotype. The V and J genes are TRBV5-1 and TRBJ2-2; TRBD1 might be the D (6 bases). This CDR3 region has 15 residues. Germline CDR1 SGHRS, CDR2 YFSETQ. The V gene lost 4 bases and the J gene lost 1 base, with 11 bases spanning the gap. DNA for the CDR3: TGCGCCAGCAGCCCCCTGGACAGGAACACCGGGGAGCTGTTTTTT. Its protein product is CASSPLDRNTGELFF.

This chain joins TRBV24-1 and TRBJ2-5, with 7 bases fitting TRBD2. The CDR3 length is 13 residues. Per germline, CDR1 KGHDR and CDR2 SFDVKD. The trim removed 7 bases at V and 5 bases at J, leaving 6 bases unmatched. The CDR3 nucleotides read TGTGCCACCAGCCTCGGGAGGCTGGAGACCCAGTACTTC. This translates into CATSLGRLETQYF.

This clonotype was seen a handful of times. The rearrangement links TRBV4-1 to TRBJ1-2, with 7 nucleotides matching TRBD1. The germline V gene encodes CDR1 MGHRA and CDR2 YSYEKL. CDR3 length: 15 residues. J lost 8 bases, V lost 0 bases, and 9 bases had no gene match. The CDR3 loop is CASSQEPRTGPGYTF. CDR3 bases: TGCGCCAGCAGCCAAGAGCCTAGGACAGGACCAGGCTACACCTTC.

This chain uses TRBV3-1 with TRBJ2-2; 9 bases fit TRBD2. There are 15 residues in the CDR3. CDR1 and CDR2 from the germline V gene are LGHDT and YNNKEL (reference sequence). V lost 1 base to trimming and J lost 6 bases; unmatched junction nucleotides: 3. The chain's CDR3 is CASSQGGGAAGELFF. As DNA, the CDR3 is TGTGCCAGCAGCCAAGGCGGGGGGGCCGCCGGGGAGCTGTTTTTT.

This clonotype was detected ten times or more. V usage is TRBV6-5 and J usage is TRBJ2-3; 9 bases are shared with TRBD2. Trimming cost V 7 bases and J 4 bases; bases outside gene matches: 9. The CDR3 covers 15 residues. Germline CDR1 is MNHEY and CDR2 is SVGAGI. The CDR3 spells CASTNKGLAPDTQYF. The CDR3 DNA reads TGTGCCAGCACCAATAAGGGACTAGCCCCAGATACGCAGTATTTT.

DNA of the CDR3: TGTGCCAGCAGTTGGGGGGAAGCCCAGTACTTC. Translating gives CASSWGEAQYF. The chain uses TRBV12-3 or TRBV12-4 and TRBJ2-5; tentatively, D is TRBD2 (6 bases). Deletions cut 4 bases from V and 9 bases from J, with 9 bases between. There are 11 residues in the CDR3.

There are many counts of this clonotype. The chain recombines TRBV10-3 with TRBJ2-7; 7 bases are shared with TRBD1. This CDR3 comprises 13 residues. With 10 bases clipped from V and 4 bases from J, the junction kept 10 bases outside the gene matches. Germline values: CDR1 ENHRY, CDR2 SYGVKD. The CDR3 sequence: CATGGQDVYEQYF. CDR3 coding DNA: TGTGCCACCGGCGGACAGGATGTTTACGAGCAGTACTTC.

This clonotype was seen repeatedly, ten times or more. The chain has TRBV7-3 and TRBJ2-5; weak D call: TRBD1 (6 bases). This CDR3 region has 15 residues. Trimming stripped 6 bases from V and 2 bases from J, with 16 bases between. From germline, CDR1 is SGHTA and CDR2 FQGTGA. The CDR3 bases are TGTGCCAGCAGTTTACAGGGTAACATTCAAGAGACCCAGTACTTC. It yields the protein CASSLQGNIQETQYF.

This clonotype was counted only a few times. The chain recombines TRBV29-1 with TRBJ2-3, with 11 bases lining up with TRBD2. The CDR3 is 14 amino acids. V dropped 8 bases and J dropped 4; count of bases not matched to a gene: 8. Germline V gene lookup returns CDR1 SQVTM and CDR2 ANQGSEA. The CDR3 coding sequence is TGCAGCCCAAAGCTAGCGGGAGGTCCAGATACGCAGTATTTT. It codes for CSPKLAGGPDTQYF.

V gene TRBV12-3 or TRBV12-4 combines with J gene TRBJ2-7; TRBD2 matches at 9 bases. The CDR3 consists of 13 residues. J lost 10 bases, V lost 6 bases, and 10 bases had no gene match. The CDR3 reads CASRIGSGGAQYF. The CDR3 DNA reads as TGTGCCAGCAGGATAGGTAGCGGGGGAGCACAGTACTTC.

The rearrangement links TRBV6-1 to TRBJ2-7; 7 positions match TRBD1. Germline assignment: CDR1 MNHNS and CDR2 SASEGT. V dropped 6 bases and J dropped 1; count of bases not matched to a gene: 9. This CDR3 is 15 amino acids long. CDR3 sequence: CASRPLGQQSYEQYF. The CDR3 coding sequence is TGTGCCAGCAGACCACTGGGACAGCAATCCTACGAGCAGTACTTC.

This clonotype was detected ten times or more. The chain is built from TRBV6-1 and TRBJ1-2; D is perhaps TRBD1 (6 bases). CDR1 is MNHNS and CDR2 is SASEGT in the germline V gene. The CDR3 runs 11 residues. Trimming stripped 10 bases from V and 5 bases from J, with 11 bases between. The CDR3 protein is CATQGRYGYTF. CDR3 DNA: TGTGCCACCCAGGGGAGATATGGCTACACCTTC.

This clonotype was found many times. The CDR3 bases are TGTGCCAGCTCACCCTCCCGGACGGCCCAAGAGACCCAGTACTTC. This codes for CASSPSRTAQETQYF. This chain connects TRBV18 to TRBJ2-5; D not resolved. The CDR3 covers 15 residues. V lost 3 bases to trimming and J lost 1 base, with 12 bases between them. CDR1 and CDR2 from the germline V gene are KGHSH and LQKENI.

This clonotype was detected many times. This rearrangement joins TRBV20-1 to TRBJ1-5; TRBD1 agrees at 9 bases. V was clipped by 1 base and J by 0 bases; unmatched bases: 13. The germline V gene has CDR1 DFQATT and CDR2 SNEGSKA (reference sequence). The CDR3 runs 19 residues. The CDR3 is CSARVPGQGGPYSNQPQHF. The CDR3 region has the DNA TGCAGTGCTAGAGTACCGGGACAGGGAGGCCCTTATAGCAATCAGCCCCAGCATTTT.

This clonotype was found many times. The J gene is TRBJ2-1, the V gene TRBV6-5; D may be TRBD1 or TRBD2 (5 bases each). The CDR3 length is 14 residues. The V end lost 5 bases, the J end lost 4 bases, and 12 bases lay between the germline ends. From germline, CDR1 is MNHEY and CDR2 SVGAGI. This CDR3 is CASSNRDGYNEQFF. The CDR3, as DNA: TGTGCCAGCAGTAACCGGGACGGATACAATGAGCAGTTCTTC.

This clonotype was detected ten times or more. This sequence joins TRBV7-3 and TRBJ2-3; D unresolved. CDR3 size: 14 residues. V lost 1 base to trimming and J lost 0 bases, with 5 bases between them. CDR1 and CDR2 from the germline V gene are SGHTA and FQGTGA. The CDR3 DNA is TGTGCCAGCAGCTTAATCCCTAGCACAGATACGCAGTATTTT. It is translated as CASSLIPSTDTQYF.

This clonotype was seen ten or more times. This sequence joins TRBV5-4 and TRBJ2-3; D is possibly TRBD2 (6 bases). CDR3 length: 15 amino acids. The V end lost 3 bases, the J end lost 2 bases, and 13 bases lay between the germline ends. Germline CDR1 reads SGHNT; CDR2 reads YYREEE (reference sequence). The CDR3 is CASSWGVSSTDTQYF. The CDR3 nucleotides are TGTGCCAGCAGCTGGGGGGTCTCCTCCACAGATACGCAGTATTTT. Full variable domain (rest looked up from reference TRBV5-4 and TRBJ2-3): ETGVTQSPTHLIKTRGQQVTLRCSSQSGHNTVSWYQQALGQGPQFIFQYYREEENGRGNFPPRFSGLQFPNYSSELNVNALELDDSALYLCASSWGVSSTDTQYFGPGTRLTVL.

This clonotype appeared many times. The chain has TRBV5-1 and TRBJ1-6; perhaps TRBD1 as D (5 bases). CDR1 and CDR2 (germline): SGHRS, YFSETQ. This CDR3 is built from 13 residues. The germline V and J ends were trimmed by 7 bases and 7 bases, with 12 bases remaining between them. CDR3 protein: CASGGGVNSPLHF. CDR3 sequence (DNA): TGCGCCAGCGGGGGGGGTGTGAATTCACCCCTCCACTTT.